The 23 T cell receptor beta chains below were found in one sample sequenced in a study of cytomegalovirus exposure and HLA in healthy donors. In the PCR, 60 Vbeta and 13 Jbeta primers were used. The repertoire was sequenced with immunoSEQ multiplex PCR; TCRdb's copy has only in-frame clones and lacks some. The sample has under 150,000 clones, around 71% seen once; the top ten hold under 3%. Specimen: PBMCs. These receptors came from an older woman in good health and CMV-seropositive.

The chain is built from TRBV6-5 and TRBJ2-5; 7 bases agree with TRBD2. The J call is uncertain, as TRBJ2-7 better fits the DNA end. Germline values: CDR1 MNHEY, CDR2 SVGAGI. The CDR3 is 16 residues long. The CDR3, as DNA: TGTGCCAGCAGTTTCGATTCTAGCGGAAAACCCTACGAGCAGTACTTC. Encoded protein: CASSFDSSGKPYEQYF.

This rearrangement joins TRBV9 to TRBJ2-5, with 8 bases lining up with TRBD1. Losses at the gene ends were 0 bases for V and 2 bases for J; bases not matched to a gene: 6. CDR1 is SGDLS, CDR2 YYNGEE, per germline. The CDR3 covers 16 residues. Written as DNA, the CDR3 is TGTGCCAGCAGCGTAGCGGGCAGGGGGCCACAAGAGACCCAGTACTTC. The encoded protein is CASSVAGRGPQETQYF. The complete variable domain, with remaining parts taken from reference TRBV9 and TRBJ2-5, reads DSGVTQTPKHLITATGQRVTLRCSPRSGDLSVYWYQQSLDQGLQFLIQYYNGEERAKGNILERFSAQQFPDLHSELNLSSLELGDSALYFCASSVAGRGPQETQYFGPGTRLLVL.

This chain connects TRBV19 to TRBJ2-7; a possible D gene is TRBD1 (6 bases). CDR3 size: 15 residues. Germline V lookup: CDR1 LNHDA, CDR2 SQIVND (reference sequence). The germline V and J ends were trimmed by 1 base and 2 bases, with 12 bases remaining between them. In DNA, the CDR3 is TGTGCCAGTAGTATAGTTCAGGGGACCACCTACGAGCAGTACTTC. Its protein is CASSIVQGTTYEQYF.

This clone turned up a few times. The chain combines TRBV10-1 with TRBJ2-7; perhaps TRBD1 as D (5 bases). This CDR3 comprises 13 residues. V shed 0 bases and J shed 5 bases, with 8 bases lying between them. Germline V gene lookup returns CDR1 WNHNN and CDR2 SYGVQD (reference sequence). The CDR3 nucleotides are TGCGCCAGCAGTGAGTCGGGGCAGAACGAGCAGTACTTC. This sequence encodes CASSESGQNEQYF.

The chain has TRBV18 and TRBJ2-5; maybe TRBD1 (5 bases). CDR1 is KGHSH and CDR2 is LQKENI in the germline V gene. The CDR3 runs to 15 residues. The V and J ends lost 0 bases and 0 bases respectively, with 8 bases between them. The CDR3 DNA reads as TGTGCCAGCTCACCACCGATGGGGCACCAAGAGACCCAGTACTTC. This translates into CASSPPMGHQETQYF. The complete variable domain, with remaining parts taken from reference TRBV18 and TRBJ2-5, reads NAGVMQNPRHLVRRRGQEARLRCSPMKGHSHVYWYRQLPEEGLKFMVYLQKENIIDESGMPKERFSAEFPKEGPSILRIQQVVRGDSAAYFCASSPPMGHQETQYFGPGTRLLVL.

V and J are TRBV6-1 and TRBJ1-6; D remains unclear. Germline-derived CDR1 and CDR2 are MNHNS and SASEGT. This CDR3 region has 12 residues. The ends were cut back, 7 bases at V and 7 bases at J, with 8 bases in the middle. This CDR3 reads CASTRANSPLHF. CDR3 DNA: TGTGCCAGCACTCGAGCAAATTCACCCCTCCACTTT.

V gene TRBV27 combines with J gene TRBJ1-1, with a possible D match to TRBD1 (5 bases). Trimming cost V 3 bases and J 3 bases, with 11 bases left between them. The CDR3 consists of 14 residues. CDR1 and CDR2 from the germline V gene are MNHEY and SMNVEV (reference sequence). In DNA form, the CDR3 reads TGTGCCAGCAGTTTCCGGGGGGGGGACACTGAAGCTTTCTTT. It encodes CASSFRGGDTEAFF.

The J gene is TRBJ1-2, the V gene TRBV7-2; unclear D gene. The V and J ends lost 1 base and 4 bases respectively, with 10 bases between them. The CDR3 consists of 14 residues. Germline V gene lookup returns CDR1 SGHTA and CDR2 FQGNSA. This CDR3 is CASSLVGELYGYTF. CDR3 nucleotide sequence: TGTGCCAGCAGCTTAGTTGGAGAACTCTATGGCTACACCTTC.

The chain employs TRBV5-3 and TRBJ2-6; a weak D match, TRBD2 (5 bases). TRBV5-3 counts as an open reading frame of uncertain function. V was shortened by 4 bases and J by 0 bases, with 17 bases between the two germline ends. The CDR3 contains 18 residues. The CDR3, as DNA: TGTGCCAGAAGCCCGCTGGGAGCACCCAGCTCTGGGGCCAACGTCCTGACTTTC. Its protein is CARSPLGAPSSGANVLTF.

This clone came up a few times. The V call is TRBV7-9, the J call TRBJ1-3; D possibly corresponds to TRBD1 (6 bases). Between the trimmed V and J ends, which lost 2 bases and 4 bases, there was a span of 12 bases. The germline CDR1 and CDR2 sequences are SEHNR and FQNEAQ (reference sequence). The CDR3 consists of 15 residues. The CDR3 coding sequence is TGTGCCAGCAGCTTACCGCCGGGACAAGGAAACACCATATATTTT. Protein product: CASSLPPGQGNTIYF.

This CDR3 reads CASIGDSTYEQYF. In nucleotides, the CDR3 is TGTGCCAGCATTGGCGACAGCACCTACGAGCAGTACTTC. The chain is built from TRBV6-5 and TRBJ2-7, with D possibly matching TRBD1 (5 bases). Germline V gene data show CDR1 as MNHEY and CDR2 as SVGAGI. This CDR3 contains 13 residues. The ends were cut back, 7 bases at V and 2 bases at J, with 12 bases in the middle.

CDR3 sequence reads: CASSPPTGEGNTEAFF. In nucleotides, the CDR3 is TGTGCCAGCAGCCCCCCGACAGGGGAGGGGAACACTGAAGCTTTCTTT. The chain carries TRBV11-2 and TRBJ1-1; 8 bases fit TRBD1. Germline V gives CDR1 SGHAT, CDR2 FQNNGV. There are 16 residues in the CDR3. The V segment lost 5 bases and the J segment 1 base; nucleotides outside the gene matches: 9.

The chain uses TRBV7-3 and TRBJ1-2; possibly TRBD1 for D (5 bases). Germline V lookup: CDR1 SGHTA, CDR2 FQGTGA. The CDR3 loop spans 14 amino acids. Trimming removed 5 bases at V and 1 base at J, with 11 bases between. The CDR3 region is CASSPGGVNYGYTF. CDR3 sequence (DNA): TGTGCCAGCAGCCCTGGGGGGGTTAACTATGGCTACACCTTC. The whole variable domain, remainder taken from reference TRBV7-3 and TRBJ1-2, is GAGVSQTPSNKVTEKGKYVELRCDPISGHTALYWYRQSLGQGPEFLIYFQGTGAADDSGLPNDRFFAVRPEGSVSTLKIQRTERGDSAVYLCASSPGGVNYGYTFGSGTRLTVV.

The chain employs TRBV5-1 and TRBJ2-5; TRBD1 might be the D (6 bases). Germline CDR1 reads SGHRS; CDR2 reads YFSETQ. The CDR3 runs 15 residues. The V and J ends lost 0 bases and 2 bases respectively, with 11 bases between them. The DNA of the CDR3 is TGCGCCAGCAGCTTGGGGGGACACCTGCAAGAGACCCAGTACTTC. It codes for CASSLGGHLQETQYF.

Notes on this clone: The same CDR3 can be traced to other DNA sequences in this sample. The J gene is TRBJ1-3, the V gene TRBV5-1; unclear D gene. CDR1 and CDR2 from the germline V gene are SGHRS and YFSETQ. The CDR3 covers 15 residues. Trimming removed 2 bases from V and 0 bases from J, with 9 bases in between. The CDR3 sequence: CASSFGGSSGNTIYF. In DNA form, the CDR3 reads TGCGCCAGCAGCTTCGGCGGCTCCTCTGGAAACACCATATATTTT.

The V call is TRBV19, the J call TRBJ2-3; 7 bases are a match to TRBD2. Trimming took 6 bases from V and 4 from J; bases not matched to a gene: 7. Germline CDR1 reads LNHDA; CDR2 reads SQIVND (reference sequence). This CDR3 region has 14 residues. The CDR3 reads CASRTSGAADTQYF. The DNA for the CDR3 is TGTGCCAGTAGGACCAGCGGGGCTGCAGATACGCAGTATTTT.

The rearrangement uses TRBV10-2 and TRBJ2-3; 9 bases match TRBD2. The CDR3 sequence is 19 residues long. Germline CDR1 WSHSY, CDR2 SAAADI. V trimming: 6 bases; J trimming: 3 bases; junction bases outside the gene matches: 19. DNA for the CDR3: TGCGCCAGCAGCTCCCGGGGGCGGGGGGGTTCCAGGCGGACAGATACGCAGTATTTT. Translating gives CASSSRGRGGSRRTDTQYF.

The rearrangement links TRBV15 to TRBJ1-2; D possibly corresponds to TRBD1 (6 bases). The CDR3 has 16 amino acids. Looked up from germline, CDR1 is LNHNV and CDR2 is YYDKDF (reference sequence). Between the trimmed V and J ends, which lost 6 bases and 7 bases, there was a span of 24 bases. CDR3 in amino acids: CATSTGGGQRPIGYTF. Here the CDR3 DNA reads TGTGCCACCAGTACCGGGGGGGGGCAACGACCTATTGGCTACACCTTC.

Only one count was recorded for this clone. The chain uses TRBV27 and TRBJ1-4; TRBD1 matches at 8 bases. J was trimmed by 2 bases and V by 5 bases; bases with no gene match: 7. Germline CDR1 reads MNHEY; CDR2 reads SMNVEV (reference sequence). The length of the CDR3 is 16 residues. CDR3: CASSAQGARTNEKLFF. Here the CDR3 DNA reads TGTGCCAGCAGTGCCCAGGGGGCGAGGACTAATGAAAAACTGTTTTTT.

The rearrangement uses TRBV6-6 and TRBJ2-3, with D possibly matching TRBD2 (6 bases). This CDR3 has 15 residues. With 7 bases removed from V and 2 bases from J, the gap between germline ends came to 16 bases. CDR1 and CDR2 from the germline V gene are MNHNY and SVGAGI (reference sequence). The chain's CDR3 is CASIRPGLITDTQYF. The CDR3 DNA is TGTGCCAGCATCCGACCGGGACTGATCACAGATACGCAGTATTTT.

The chain couples TRBV5-4 to TRBJ1-1; TRBD1 might be the D (6 bases). The CDR3 covers 14 residues. The germline V and J ends were trimmed by 5 bases and 2 bases, with 13 bases remaining between them. Germline V gives CDR1 SGHNT, CDR2 YYREEE (reference sequence). The CDR3 region has the DNA TGTGCCAGCAGTAAACCGGACAGAAACACTGAAGCTTTCTTT. This encodes CASSKPDRNTEAFF.

This clone was detected only a few times. The chain couples TRBV6-5 to TRBJ1-6; D is ambiguous. V was shortened by 2 bases and J by 0 bases, with 5 bases between the two germline ends. Germline CDR1 and CDR2: MNHEY and SVGAGI. The CDR3 extends over 15 amino acids. The CDR3, as DNA: TGTGCCAGCAGTTACGGCCACTCCTATAATTCACCCCTCCACTTT. Protein sequence: CASSYGHSYNSPLHF.

V usage is TRBV5-1 and J usage is TRBJ1-2; a possible D gene is TRBD1 (5 bases). Germline V lookup: CDR1 SGHRS, CDR2 YFSETQ. The V end was cut by 0 bases, the J end by 3 bases, with 6 bases between. The CDR3 loop spans 13 amino acids. CDR3 protein: CASSLEQDYGYTF. CDR3 DNA: TGCGCCAGCAGCTTGGAACAGGACTATGGCTACACCTTC.